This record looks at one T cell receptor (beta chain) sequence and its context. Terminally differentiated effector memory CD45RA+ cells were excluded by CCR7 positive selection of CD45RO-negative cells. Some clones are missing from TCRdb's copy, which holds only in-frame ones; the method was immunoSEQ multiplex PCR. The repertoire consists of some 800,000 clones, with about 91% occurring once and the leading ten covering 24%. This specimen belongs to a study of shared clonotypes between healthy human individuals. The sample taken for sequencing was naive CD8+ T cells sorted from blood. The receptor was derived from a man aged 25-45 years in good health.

CDR3 DNA: TGTGCCAGCATCTTACAACCCCCGCTCGAGCAGTACTTC. It translates to CASILQPPLEQYF. The rearrangement uses TRBV6-6 and TRBJ2-7; D is unclear. The CDR3 spans 13 residues. Germline V CDR1 and CDR2: MNHNY, SVGAGI (reference sequence). The germline V and J ends were trimmed by 7 bases and 6 bases, with 16 bases remaining between them.